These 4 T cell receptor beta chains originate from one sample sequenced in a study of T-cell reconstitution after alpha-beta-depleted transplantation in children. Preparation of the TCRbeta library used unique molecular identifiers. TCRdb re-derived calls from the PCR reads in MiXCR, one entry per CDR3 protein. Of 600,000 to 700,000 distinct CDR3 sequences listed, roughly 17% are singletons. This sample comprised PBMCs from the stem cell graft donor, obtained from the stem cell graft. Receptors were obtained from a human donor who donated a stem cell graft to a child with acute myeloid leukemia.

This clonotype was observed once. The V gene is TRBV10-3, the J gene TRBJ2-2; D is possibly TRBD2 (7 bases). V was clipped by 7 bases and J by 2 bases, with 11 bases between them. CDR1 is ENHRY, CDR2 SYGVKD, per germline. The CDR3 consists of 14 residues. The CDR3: CAITGGLNTGELFF. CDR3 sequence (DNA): TGTGCCATCACGGGGGGCTTAAACACCGGGGAGCTGTTTTTT.

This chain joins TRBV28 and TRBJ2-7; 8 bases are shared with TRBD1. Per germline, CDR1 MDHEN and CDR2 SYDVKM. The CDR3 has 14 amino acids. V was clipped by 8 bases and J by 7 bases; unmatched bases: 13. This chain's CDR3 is CASRGGTGNREQYV. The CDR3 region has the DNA TGTGCCAGCCGCGGAGGGACAGGAAATCGGGAGCAGTACGTC.

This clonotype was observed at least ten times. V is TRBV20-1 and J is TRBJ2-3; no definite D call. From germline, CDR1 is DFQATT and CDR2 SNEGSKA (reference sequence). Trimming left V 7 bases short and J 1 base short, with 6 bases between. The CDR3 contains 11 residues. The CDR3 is CSGLGTDTQYF. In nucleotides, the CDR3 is TGCAGTGGATTGGGCACAGATACGCAGTATTTT.

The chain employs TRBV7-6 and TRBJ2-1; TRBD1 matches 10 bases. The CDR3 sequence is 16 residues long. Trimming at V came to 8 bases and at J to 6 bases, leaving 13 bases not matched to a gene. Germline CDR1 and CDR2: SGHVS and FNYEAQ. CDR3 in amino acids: CASFGTGVSLGNEQFF. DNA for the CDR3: TGTGCCAGCTTCGGGACAGGGGTTTCCTTGGGCAATGAGCAGTTCTTC.